Listed below are T cell receptor beta chains from one sample, sequenced in a study of a mutant IDH1 vaccine in newly diagnosed glioma. The table came from immunoSEQ multiplex PCR; TCRdb's copy has only in-frame clones and leaves some out. In the table there are roughly 60,000 clones, around 80% of which are singletons. Antigen specificity for these receptors is unknown. Material: PBMCs, obtained from a glioma patient whose treatment included an IDH1 peptide vaccine. These TCRs come from a woman aged 45-65 years with glioma. CDR3s include the opening cysteine and the closing phenylalanine or tryptophan. The order of the fields is D gene, clone size, J gene, V gene, CDR3 DNA, CDR3 protein. A D gene is named only where the DNA matches it firmly. Only some rows state a clone size, as once, few, many or a class for expanded clones.

. | once | TRBJ1-5 | TRBV6-5 | TGTGCCAGCAGCCGCGGCGGGACTAGCAATCAGCCCCAGCATTTT | CASSRGGTSNQPQHF
. | few | TRBJ1-1 | TRBV14 | TGTGCCAGCAGCCACACGGAGCGGGGCGAAGCTTTCTTT | CASSHTERGEAFF
. | . | TRBJ1-1 | TRBV2 | TGTGCCAGCAGTGAAATGGGAGGGGGGCAAACTGAAGCTTTCTTT | CASSEMGGGQTEAFF
. | few | TRBJ1-2 | TRBV9 | TGTGCCAGCAGCGGGAAGGGATATGGCTACACCTTC | CASSGKGYGYTF
. | . | TRBJ1-6 | TRBV28 | TGTGCCAGCAGTTTATATGGTAGGGAGAGTTCACCCCTCCACTTT | CASSLYGRESSPLHF
. | . | TRBJ2-7 | TRBV4-2 | TGTGCCAGCAGCCAAGGGAAGGGGGCGGGATGGGAGCAGTACTTC | CASSQGKGAGWEQYF
. | . | TRBJ1-1 | TRBV5-4 | TGTGCCAGCAGCTTTAGGGGCGTTTCTGAAGCTTTCTTT | CASSFRGVSEAFF
. | . | TRBJ2-7 | TRBV4-1 | TGCGCCAGCAGCCAAGATCTACCCTACGAGCAGTACTTC | CASSQDLPYEQYF
. | . | TRBJ1-1 | TRBV29-1 | TGCAGCGTTGAAGGTTCTGAAGCTTTCTTT | CSVEGSEAFF
. | . | TRBJ1-1 | TRBV5-1 | TGCGCCAGCAGCTTGGCCGACGGGGATAACACTGAAGCTTTCTTT | CASSLADGDNTEAFF
. | . | TRBJ1-4 | TRBV10-3 | TGTGCCATCAGGCAGAATACTAATGAAAAACTGTTTTTT | CAIRQNTNEKLFF
. | . | TRBJ2-5 | TRBV2 | TGTGCCAGCAGTGAAGATACCCCCCAAGAGACCCAGTACTTC | CASSEDTPQETQYF
. | . | TRBJ1-6 | TRBV5-6 | TGTGCCAGCAGCTTGGCAGCCAGCTCCTATAATTCACCCCTCCACTTT | CASSLAASSYNSPLHF
. | . | TRBJ1-2 | TRBV7-8 | TGTGCCAGCAGCTTAGAAAGGACAGTCTATGGCTACACCTTC | CASSLERTVYGYTF
. | . | TRBJ1-6 | TRBV25-1 | TGTGCCAGCAGTGAATCGGGATCACCCCTCCACTTT | CASSESGSPLHF
. | . | TRBJ1-4 | TRBV9 | TGTGCCAGCAGCGTAGAGGAGGGGGGCGCCTGGGGTGAAAAACTGTTTTTT | CASSVEEGGAWGEKLFF
. | . | TRBJ1-2 | TRBV5-4 | TGTGCCAGCAGCTTTGACATCTATGGCTACACCTTC | CASSFDIYGYTF
. | . | TRBJ1-5 | TRBV10-3 | TGTGCCATCAATTTACAGGTCGGGGGCAATCAGCCCCAGCATTTT | CAINLQVGGNQPQHF
TRBD1 | once | TRBJ2-2 | TRBV19 | TGTGCCAGCGGGGAACAGGGGTATGACGGGGAGCTGTTTTTT | CASGEQGYDGELFF
TRBD1 | . | TRBJ1-4 | TRBV6-1 | TGTGCCAGCAGTGAAGGGAGGGGGCTCGATGAAAAACTGTTTTTT | CASSEGRGLDEKLFF
TRBD1 | . | TRBJ1-2 | TRBV19 | TGTGCCAGTATGGGGGGACAGGGGGGGCTCCATGGCTACACCTTC | CASMGGQGGLHGYTF
. | . | TRBJ1-6 | TRBV7-7 | TGTGCCAGCAGCCGAGCCGACAATTCACCCCTCCACTTT | CASSRADNSPLHF
. | few | TRBJ1-1 | TRBV5-4 | TGTGCCAGCAGCTCCGGACGGAACACTGAAGCTTTCTTT | CASSSGRNTEAFF
. | . | TRBJ2-3 | TRBV5-1 | TGCGCCAGCAGCAGGGAAGATACGCAGTATTTT | CASSREDTQYF